These 27 T cell receptor beta chains share one sample of origin, sequenced in a study of shared clonotypes between healthy human individuals. Naive-designated CD8 cells lacked CD45RO, were positively enriched for CCR7, and omitted terminally differentiated effector memory CD45RA+ cells. Profiled with immunoSEQ multiplex PCR; TCRdb holds only in-frame clones, not every one. The table records roughly 2.1 million clones, roughly 91% of them present only once. The sequenced sample consisted of naive CD8+ T cells from PBMCs. The source of these receptors is a man younger than 35 in good health. Some clones in this sample may be carry-over from other donors' samples.

The chain is built from TRBV4-3 and TRBJ1-1; D ambiguous. Per germline, CDR1 LGHNA and CDR2 YSLEER. This CDR3 spans 16 amino acids. Trimming cost V 8 bases and J 1 base, with 20 bases left between them. CDR3 protein: CASSPRVALTNTEAFF. In nucleotides, the CDR3 is TGCGCCAGCTCCCCCCGGGTCGCACTTACGAACACTGAAGCTTTCTTT.

This clone occurred once. The CDR3 DNA follows: TGCGCCAGCACCACTGAAGCCGGGGGGCGCGGGGAGCTGTTTTTT. Amino acids: CASTTEAGGRGELFF. The V and J genes are TRBV4-3 and TRBJ2-2; D may be TRBD2 (7 bases). Germline loops: CDR1 LGHNA, CDR2 YSLEER. This CDR3 is 15 amino acids long. V lost 7 bases to trimming and J lost 7 bases, with 19 bases between them.

The chain combines TRBV4-1 with TRBJ2-1; no reliable D call. V shed 4 bases and J shed 7 bases, with 8 bases lying between them. The CDR3 is 12 residues long. CDR1 is MGHRA, CDR2 YSYEKL, per germline. CDR3 protein: CASSRPGNEQFF. CDR3 nucleotides: TGCGCCAGCAGCCGGCCTGGGAATGAGCAGTTCTTC.

V usage is TRBV23-1 and J usage is TRBJ2-4; tentative D call: TRBD2 (5 bases). TRBV23-1 is placed among ORFs of uncertain function. V was cut by 1 base and J by 4 bases, with 14 bases left in between. The CDR3 loop spans 16 amino acids. In DNA, the CDR3 is TGCGCCAGCAGTCAATATTCGCGAGGGCGGAAAAACATTCAGTACTTC. Residues: CASSQYSRGRKNIQYF.

This clone was counted once. This chain links TRBV13 with TRBJ2-7; the match to TRBD1 covers 7 bases. Germline V gene lookup returns CDR1 PRHDT and CDR2 FYEKMQ (reference sequence). This CDR3 is 14 amino acids long. Trimming at V came to 4 bases and at J to 6 bases, leaving 9 bases not matched to a gene. CDR3 bases: TGTGCCAGCAGCTCGACAGGGTTAGTATTCGAGCAGTACTTC. Its protein is CASSSTGLVFEQYF.

V usage is TRBV27 and J usage is TRBJ1-1; D perhaps matches TRBD1 (6 bases). CDR1 MNHEY and CDR2 SMNVEV come from the germline V gene (reference sequence). V shed 5 bases and J shed 4 bases, with 14 bases lying between them. This CDR3 has 14 amino acids. In DNA, the CDR3 is TGTGCCAGCAGTCACAGGGTAGGAGGCACTGAAGCTTTCTTT. It yields the protein CASSHRVGGTEAFF.

The chain has TRBV4-3 and TRBJ1-5; no clear D gene. Trimming stripped 4 bases from V and 0 bases from J, with 10 bases between. Germline V gene sequence: CDR1 LGHNA, CDR2 YSLEER. This CDR3 spans 15 amino acids. The CDR3 loop reads CASSPLLSSNQPQHF. The CDR3 DNA reads as TGCGCCAGCAGCCCCCTGTTAAGTAGCAATCAGCCCCAGCATTTT.

A single count supports this clone. The chain uses TRBV27 and TRBJ2-1; 11 bases match TRBD2. Germline V gives CDR1 MNHEY, CDR2 SMNVEV (reference sequence). V dropped 0 bases and J dropped 3; count of bases not matched to a gene: 13. The CDR3 loop spans 20 amino acids. CDR3 coding DNA: TGTGCCAGCAGTTTATCCTCCGGGACTAGCGGCAATCGTCTCTACAATGAGCAGTTCTTC. Its protein is CASSLSSGTSGNRLYNEQFF.

The rearrangement uses TRBV28 and TRBJ1-4; D is perhaps TRBD1 (6 bases). CDR1 is MDHEN, CDR2 SYDVKM, per germline. Trimming stripped 5 bases from V and 7 bases from J, with 11 bases between. CDR3 length equals 13 residues. CDR3 protein: CASSIRGGEKLFF. The CDR3 region has the DNA TGTGCCAGCAGTATCAGGGGAGGTGAAAAACTGTTTTTT. The full variable domain, its missing parts supplied by reference TRBV28 and TRBJ1-4, is DVKVTQSSRYLVKRTGEKVFLECVQDMDHENMFWYRQDPGLGLRLIYFSYDVKMKEKGDIPEGYSVSREKKERFSLILESASTNQTSMYLCASSIRGGEKLFFGSGTQLSVL.

On this clone: Other DNA sequences in the sample encode the same CDR3. The chain joins TRBV5-4 to TRBJ2-7, with 7 bases identical to TRBD1. Germline V gene sequence: CDR1 SGHNT, CDR2 YYREEE (reference sequence). V lost 5 bases to trimming and J lost 3 bases; unmatched junction nucleotides: 5. The length of the CDR3 is 13 residues. The CDR3 is CASSHRDSYEQYF. CDR3 DNA: TGTGCCAGCAGTCATAGGGACAGCTACGAGCAGTACTTC.

V gene TRBV6-1 combines with J gene TRBJ1-1, with TRBD1 as a possible D gene (5 bases). The CDR3 has 13 residues. With 3 bases removed from V and 1 base from J, the gap between germline ends came to 6 bases. Germline V gene data show CDR1 as MNHNS and CDR2 as SASEGT. CDR3 sequence: CASSDGQNTEAFF. The CDR3 DNA reads TGTGCCAGCAGTGACGGACAGAACACTGAAGCTTTCTTT.

The chain has TRBV11-2 and TRBJ1-5; D is unclear. The V end was cut by 2 bases, the J end by 1 base, with 3 bases between. This CDR3 region has 13 residues. Germline-derived CDR1 and CDR2 are SGHAT and FQNNGV. DNA for the CDR3: TGTGCCAGCAGCTTATACAGCAATCAGCCCCAGCATTTT. Residues: CASSLYSNQPQHF.

The chain employs TRBV29-1 and TRBJ2-1, with D perhaps TRBD1 (6 bases). V was clipped by 6 bases and J by 5 bases, with 20 bases between them. The V gene's germline CDR1 is SQVTM and CDR2 ANQGSEA. This CDR3 region has 15 residues. CDR3 sequence reads: CSVGRYRVGDNEQFF. The CDR3 DNA follows: TGCAGCGTGGGGAGATACAGGGTAGGGGACAATGAGCAGTTCTTC.

The chain links TRBV28 to TRBJ2-3; TRBD1 aligns across 9 bases. After removal of 8 bases from V and 5 bases from J, the junction contained 11 bases not matched to a gene. The CDR3 length is 15 residues. CDR1 is MDHEN and CDR2 is SYDVKM in the germline V gene. CDR3 coding DNA: TGTGCCAGCGCCGGACAGGGGATTCTAGAAGATACGCAGTATTTT. Amino acids: CASAGQGILEDTQYF.

The chain is built from TRBV6-1 and TRBJ1-1; a weak D match, TRBD1 (5 bases). Germline CDR1 is MNHNS and CDR2 is SASEGT. This CDR3 spans 14 amino acids. V lost 4 bases, J lost 4 bases, and 13 bases lay in between. The CDR3 region has the DNA TGTGCCAGCAGTGGATCCCCCGGGGGCACTGAAGCTTTCTTT. Translation: CASSGSPGGTEAFF.

This chain connects TRBV9 to TRBJ1-3, with a possible D match to TRBD1 (6 bases). Trimming cost V 3 bases and J 2 bases, with 15 bases left between them. Germline V gene data show CDR1 as SGDLS and CDR2 as YYNGEE. This CDR3 has 16 amino acids. The CDR3 region has the DNA TGTGCCAGCAGCGCCGAGGGGGGGTTACCTGGAAACACCATATATTTT. This gives the protein CASSAEGGLPGNTIYF.

The count of this clone is one. The V call is TRBV5-4, the J call TRBJ2-1; TRBD1 agrees at 7 bases. With V trimmed by 4 bases and J by 7 bases, 8 bases remained unmatched. The length of the CDR3 is 14 residues. Germline CDR1 reads SGHNT; CDR2 reads YYREEE (reference sequence). The CDR3 reads CASSDDRELNEQFF. CDR3 DNA: TGTGCCAGCAGCGACGACAGGGAATTGAATGAGCAGTTCTTC. The whole variable domain, filled in from reference TRBV5-4 and TRBJ2-1, reads ETGVTQSPTHLIKTRGQQVTLRCSSQSGHNTVSWYQQALGQGPQFIFQYYREEENGRGNFPPRFSGLQFPNYSSELNVNALELDDSALYLCASSDDRELNEQFFGPGTRLTVL.

The chain couples TRBV7-9 to TRBJ2-5, with D uncertain. The V gene lost 7 bases and the J gene lost 5 bases, with 14 bases spanning the gap. Germline V gene lookup returns CDR1 SEHNR and CDR2 FQNEAQ (reference sequence). The CDR3 runs 13 residues. The CDR3, as DNA: TGTGCCAGCACCATTGTGGGTGTGGAGACCCAGTACTTC. Translated, it gives CASTIVGVETQYF. The entire variable domain, with the rest obtained from reference TRBV7-9 and TRBJ2-5, is as follows: DTGVSQNPRHKITKRGQNVTFRCDPISEHNRLYWYRQTLGQGPEFLTYFQNEAQLEKSRLLSDRFSAERPKGSFSTLEIQRTEQGDSAMYLCASTIVGVETQYFGPGTRLLVL.

The chain has TRBV27 and TRBJ2-5; 7 bases line up with TRBD2. V shed 4 bases, J shed 1 base, and the junction held 6 bases outside the gene matches. The CDR3 has 15 amino acids. Per the germline V gene, CDR1 is MNHEY and CDR2 is SMNVEV (reference sequence). This CDR3 is CASSSKLASQETQYF. For the CDR3, the DNA is TGTGCCAGCAGTTCAAAACTAGCGTCCCAAGAGACCCAGTACTTC.

This clone showed up just once. The chain recombines TRBV27 with TRBJ1-5, with D possibly being TRBD1 (6 bases). Germline CDR1 MNHEY, CDR2 SMNVEV (reference sequence). There are 15 residues in the CDR3. V lost 1 base to trimming and J lost 7 bases, with 14 bases between them. The CDR3 DNA reads as TGTGCCAGCAGTTTATTGTCGGGGGGCCGGCAGCCCCAGCATTTT. It translates to CASSLLSGGRQPQHF.

The chain has TRBV7-9 and TRBJ1-6; D possibly corresponds to TRBD1 (5 bases). The CDR3 has 16 amino acids. V lost 1 base, J lost 5 bases, and 12 bases lay in between. Germline CDR1 is SEHNR and CDR2 is FQNEAQ (reference sequence). The CDR3 region is CASSLVGDRHNSPLHF. The CDR3 DNA is TGTGCCAGCAGCTTAGTAGGGGACCGGCATAATTCACCCCTCCACTTT.

V is TRBV11-2 and J is TRBJ2-2; TRBD1 agrees at 8 bases. V was clipped by 5 bases and J by 3 bases; unmatched bases: 8. The CDR3 is made up of 16 amino acids. CDR1 and CDR2 (germline): SGHAT, FQNNGV. In nucleotides, the CDR3 is TGTGCCAGCAGCCCACGGACAGGGTCTCACACCGGGGAGCTGTTTTTT. It translates to CASSPRTGSHTGELFF.

The chain joins TRBV7-8 to TRBJ2-1; TRBD2 aligns across 7 bases. This CDR3 region has 16 residues. Germline V gives CDR1 SGHVS, CDR2 FQNEAQ. V was clipped by 6 bases and J by 10 bases; unmatched bases: 18. The CDR3 spells CASSPLTGAGSGEQFF. CDR3 DNA sequence: TGTGCCAGCAGTCCACTAACGGGAGCGGGGAGTGGCGAGCAGTTCTTC.

The rearrangement links TRBV10-3 to TRBJ1-1; TRBD1 is a possible D gene (6 bases). Looked up from germline, CDR1 is ENHRY and CDR2 is SYGVKD. This CDR3 region has 14 residues. The V end was cut by 4 bases, the J end by 5 bases, with 14 bases between. CDR3 coding DNA: TGTGCCATCAGTGGGGGACACCGGACGACTGAAGCTTTCTTT. Protein product: CAISGGHRTTEAFF.

The genes are TRBV19 and TRBJ2-3; 7 bases map to TRBD2. CDR3 size: 15 residues. Germline V gene data show CDR1 as LNHDA and CDR2 as SQIVND (reference sequence). V lost 4 bases to trimming and J lost 4 bases; unmatched junction nucleotides: 8. In DNA, the CDR3 is TGTGCCAGTAGTACCACGACTAGCTGGTCAGATACGCAGTATTTT. Translation: CASSTTTSWSDTQYF.

Concerning this clone itself: Other nucleotide sequences in the sample specify the same CDR3. The chain links TRBV27 to TRBJ2-7, with unresolved D. Trimming removed 6 bases from V and 0 bases from J, with 6 bases in between. The CDR3 covers 12 residues. The germline V gene has CDR1 MNHEY and CDR2 SMNVEV (reference sequence). The CDR3 sequence is CASSYSSYEQYF. CDR3 nucleotides: TGTGCCAGCAGCTATAGCTCCTACGAGCAGTACTTC.

This sequence joins TRBV19 and TRBJ1-1, with D maybe TRBD1 (6 bases). Germline loops: CDR1 LNHDA, CDR2 SQIVND (reference sequence). Trimming left V 1 base short and J 0 bases short, with 9 bases between. This CDR3 comprises 15 residues. The CDR3 sequence: CASSIGTAMNTEAFF. CDR3 nucleotides: TGTGCCAGTAGTATAGGGACAGCCATGAACACTGAAGCTTTCTTT.